These T cell receptor beta chains were read from a single sample in a study of cytomegalovirus exposure and HLA in healthy donors. Libraries were prepared by immunoSEQ multiplex PCR; TCRdb keeps only in-frame clonotypes and omits some of them. This table has about 140,000 clones, around 80% appearing once. The specimen was PBMCs. The receptors were gathered from a male donor in good health and CMV-seropositive. CDR3s include the opening cysteine and the closing phenylalanine or tryptophan. D genes are given only for firm matches. Not every row has a clone size; where given, it reads once, few, many or a size class.

TRBJ2-1	TRBV4-1	NA	NA	TGCGCCAGCAGCCAAGAAGAGCTAGTAAGCAATGAGCAGTTCTTC	CASSQEELVSNEQFF
TRBJ1-1	TRBV27	NA	NA	TGTGCCAGCAGTTTTTTATCGAGGCCTCTGAACACTGAAGCTTTCTTT	CASSFLSRPLNTEAFF
TRBJ1-5	TRBV6-5	TRBD1	NA	TGTGCCAGCAGGGGGGTCCGGGACAGTGATCAGCCCCAGCATTTT	CASRGVRDSDQPQHF
TRBJ2-1	TRBV6-6	TRBD1	NA	TGTGCCAGCAGTACGACAGGGGGCGTGTACAATGAGCAGTTCTTC	CASSTTGGVYNEQFF
TRBJ2-1	TRBV13	TRBD2	NA	TGTGCCAGCAGTCCCGAATTTCCGGGACTAGCTGGGGCCTACAATGAGCAGTTCTTC	CASSPEFPGLAGAYNEQFF
TRBJ2-7	TRBV2	NA	NA	TGTGCCCTTAGCGCGGTGCTCCACGAGCAGTACTTC	CALSAVLHEQYF
TRBJ2-1	TRBV15	NA	NA	TGTGCCACCAGCAGGGGGGACTCTATAATCTACAATGAGCAGTTCTTC	CATSRGDSIIYNEQFF
TRBJ2-7	TRBV9	TRBD1	NA	TGTGCCAGCAGCGGCTACGGGACAGGACTACCCTTAAGCTCCTACGAGCAGTACTTC	CASSGYGTGLPLSSYEQYF
TRBJ2-5	TRBV29-1	NA	NA	TGCAGCGCGTCCCGGGACATAATGGAGACCCAGTACTTC	CSASRDIMETQYF
TRBJ1-4	TRBV5-8	NA	NA	TGTGCCAGCAGCTTGGCCGGAGCTATTAATGGAAAACTGTTTTTT	CASSLAGAINGKLFF
TRBJ1-5	TRBV5-1	NA	NA	TGCGCCAGCAGCTTGGGCAGGGATCAGCCCCAGCATTTT	CASSLGRDQPQHF
TRBJ1-5	TRBV12-5	TRBD1	NA	TGTGCTAGTGGTTTGGTAGGACAGGGGGTACAGCCCCAGCATTTT	CASGLVGQGVQPQHF
TRBJ2-5	TRBV7-2	NA	NA	TGTGCCAGCAGGCGTTCAGAGACCCAGTACTTC	CASRRSETQYF
TRBJ1-4	TRBV7-9	NA	NA	TGTGCCAGCAGCTTAGTCCCGGACAGAAATGAAAAACTGTTTTTT	CASSLVPDRNEKLFF
TRBJ2-7	TRBV27	TRBD2	NA	TGTGCCAGCAGCTTATCAGGACTAGCCCAGAGGGCCTACGAGCAGTACTTC	CASSLSGLAQRAYEQYF
TRBJ2-7	TRBV19	TRBD1	NA	TGTGCCAGTAGTACCTGGGCAGGGGGCTATATCGAGCAGTACTTC	CASSTWAGGYIEQYF
TRBJ2-1	TRBV10-2	NA	NA	TGCGCCACCCTTAGCACTGAGCAGTTCTTC	CATLSTEQFF
TRBJ1-2	TRBV2	TRBD1	NA	TGTGCCAGCATAAGGGGGCAGGGGGCTTATGGCTACACCTTC	CASIRGQGAYGYTF
TRBJ2-7	TRBV7-9	NA	NA	TGTGCCAGCAGCTTAGTAGGAGTAGGGGACGAGCAGTACTTC	CASSLVGVGDEQYF
TRBJ1-5	TRBV19	NA	few	TGTGCCAGTAGTCGGCGGAGCGCAAATCAGCCCCAGCATTTT	CASSRRSANQPQHF
TRBJ2-1	TRBV5-1	NA	few	TGCGCCAGCAGCTTGGACCCGAGGAATGAGCAGTTCTTC	CASSLDPRNEQFF
TRBJ2-1	TRBV7-9	NA	NA	TGTGCCAACACTCGGGGAAATGAGCAGTTCTTC	CANTRGNEQFF
TRBJ1-2	TRBV27	TRBD1	NA	TGTGCCAGCAGGAGACAGGGTTTTGGTAATGGCTACACCTTC	CASRRQGFGNGYTF
TRBJ2-5	TRBV2	NA	NA	TGTGCCAGCAGGGGAATAGTAGGCGGGCGGAGGGAGACCCAGTACTTC	CASRGIVGGRRETQYF
TRBJ2-7	TRBV27	TRBD1	NA	TGTGCCAGCAGTCCGACAGGGGCGGTCCTTTTGTACGAGCAGTACTTC	CASSPTGAVLLYEQYF
TRBJ2-7	TRBV11-2	TRBD2	once	TGTGCCAGCAGCTTAGAAGAACCAGCGGGGGAGGTTATGTTCTCCTACGAGCAGTACTTC	CASSLEEPAGEVMFSYEQYF
TRBJ2-2	TRBV2	TRBD2	NA	TGTGCCAGCAGTGAGAGTCTTGGGAGGGGTTGGACCGGGGAGCTGTTTTTT	CASSESLGRGWTGELFF
TRBJ1-5	TRBV6-1	NA	NA	TGTGCCAGCAGTGAAGGGGGGACACCCTTCGGCTCGCATTTT	CASSEGGTPFGSHF
TRBJ2-5	TRBV7-6	TRBD1	NA	TGTGCCAGCAGCGTAACAGGGGGCACAGAGACCCAGTACTTC	CASSVTGGTETQYF
TRBJ2-3	TRBV5-6	TRBD2	NA	TGTGCCAGCAGCCACCGGACTAGCGGGAGTTCAGATACGCAGTATTTT	CASSHRTSGSSDTQYF
TRBJ2-7	TRBV5-1	NA	NA	TGCGCCAGCAGCAATTCGTGGGGGCAGTCACATCACGAGCAGTACTTC	CASSNSWGQSHHEQYF
TRBJ1-1	TRBV2	NA	NA	TGTGCCAGCAGTTGGGGGGACTTCCGCGGGGTCACTGAAGCTTTCTTT	CASSWGDFRGVTEAFF
TRBJ2-1	TRBV25-1	NA	NA	TGTGCCAGCAGTGGAGACATTACTTGGCATGAGCAGTTCTTC	CASSGDITWHEQFF
TRBJ2-7	TRBV6-5	NA	NA	TGTGCCAGCAGTTACTCGGTGGGCCAGGCCTTCTACGAGCAGTACTTC	CASSYSVGQAFYEQYF
TRBJ2-2	TRBV7-8	TRBD2	NA	TGTGCCAGCAGCTTAGCGCGCGGGGGGGGCACCGGGGAGCTGTTTTTT	CASSLARGGGTGELFF
TRBJ2-3	TRBV7-6	TRBD1	NA	TGTGCCAGCAGCTTATCCCGGGACAGTGGGGGCACAGATACGCAGTATTTT	CASSLSRDSGGTDTQYF
TRBJ2-5	TRBV5-1	TRBD1	NA	TGCGCCAGCAGCTTTGGGGCAGGGGGCCAGACCCAGTACTTC	CASSFGAGGQTQYF
TRBJ1-2	TRBV19	TRBD1	NA	TGTGCCAGTAGACCGGGACAGATGATGGGCTACACCTTC	CASRPGQMMGYTF
TRBJ1-2	TRBV27	TRBD1	NA	TGTGCCAGCAGAGGGGGCGCGGGCTATGGCTACACCTTC	CASRGGAGYGYTF
TRBJ2-1	TRBV5-4	TRBD2	NA	TGTGCCAGCAGCTACCGGACTAGCGGGAGTATTGAGCAGTTCTTC	CASSYRTSGSIEQFF
TRBJ2-3	TRBV7-9	TRBD2	NA	TGTGCCAGCAGCTTTCGGGAGGTGACGGATACGCAGTATTTT	CASSFREVTDTQYF
TRBJ2-7	TRBV9	NA	NA	TGTGCCAGCAGCGGTCGATCGGACAGCACCTACGAGCAGTACTTC	CASSGRSDSTYEQYF
TRBJ2-7	TRBV10-3	TRBD2	NA	TGTGCCATCAGTGAGCTTTCGATTCCTAGCGGTTACTCCTACGAGCAGTACTTC	CAISELSIPSGYSYEQYF
TRBJ1-1	TRBV7-9	NA	NA	TGTGCCAGCAGCTGGACAGCTAACCCTGAAGCTTTCTTT	CASSWTANPEAFF
TRBJ2-2	TRBV10-3	NA	NA	TGTGCCACTCATGTCGGGGGATCCGGGGAGCTGTTTTTT	CATHVGGSGELFF
TRBJ1-6	TRBV5-1	NA	NA	TGCGCCAGCAGCTCCATCTCAGGAAATTCACCCCTCCACTTT	CASSSISGNSPLHF
TRBJ2-1	TRBV15	NA	few	TGTGCCACCAGCGCCCGACTAGAGACGGTTGAGCAGTTCTTC	CATSARLETVEQFF